A selection of T cell receptor beta chains follows, all from one sample in a study of regulatory T cells in long-lasting Graves disease. TCRdb re-analysed the multiplex PCR reads in MiXCR, keeping a single row per CDR3 protein. The sample yields 600,000 to 800,000 distinct CDR3 sequences, 25% to 35% seen once. This specimen consisted of peripheral blood mononuclear cells (PBMCs), obtained when the disease was refractory, from a patient treated with antithyroid drugs. The origin of the receptors is a female donor with Graves disease. Each CDR3 is given with its conserved first and last residue. Fields, in order: clone size, V gene, J gene, D gene, CDR3 DNA, CDR3 protein. D genes are given only for firm matches. Not all rows give a size; the values are once, few, many and, for expanded clones, a class.

-	TRBV6-2/TRBV6-3	TRBJ1-2	-	TGTGCCAGCAGTGAAGCTTCCCGGGACATGCTTGGCTACACCTTC	CASSEASRDMLGYTF
many	TRBV20-1	TRBJ1-4	-	TGCAGTGCTAGAGTAGGGGGAATTGTTGAAAAACTGTTTTTT	CSARVGGIVEKLFF
few	TRBV28	TRBJ1-1	-	TGTGCCAGCAGTTTGGGCTTATTGGGGGTGCCTTTCTTT	CASSLGLLGVPFF
-	TRBV20-1	TRBJ2-7	TRBD2	TGCAGTGCTCGCCGGACTAGCGGGAACAACGAGCAGTACTTC	CSARRTSGNNEQYF
-	TRBV19	TRBJ1-5	-	TGTGCCAGTAGTCCCCGGAAGGGCGATAGCAATCAGCCCCAGCATTTT	CASSPRKGDSNQPQHF
many	TRBV11-2	TRBJ2-7	-	TGTGCCAGCAGCTTAGACACCACCAGCTACGAGCAGTACTTC	CASSLDTTSYEQYF
-	TRBV6-1	TRBJ1-5	TRBD1	TGTGCCAGCAGGCGGCCCGTGGTAGGGGGCGGCAATCAGCCCCAGCATTTT	CASRRPVVGGGNQPQHF
-	TRBV7-3	TRBJ2-4	-	TGTGCCAGCAGCCCCACTGGAGGGCGAGGCATTCAGTACTTC	CASSPTGGRGIQYF
-	TRBV20-1	TRBJ2-4	-	TGCAGTGCTAGCTCAACCGGGGGTCGAATAGCCAAAAACATTCAGTACTTC	CSASSTGGRIAKNIQYF
-	TRBV28	TRBJ1-4	-	TGTGCCAGCAGTCCGCGATCTCGTGGGGAGGAAAAACTGTTTTTT	CASSPRSRGEEKLFF
-	TRBV2	TRBJ1-1	-	TGTGCCAGCAGTGAGTCCAGGGGAGAAGCTTTCTTT	CASSESRGEAFF
-	TRBV10-3	TRBJ2-6	TRBD2	TGTGCCATCAGCCAACTAGCGGGAGGCTTGTCTGGGGCCAACGTCCTGACTTTC	CAISQLAGGLSGANVLTF
once	TRBV3-1	TRBJ2-7	-	TGTGCCAGCAGCTACACAGCAAACGAGCAGTACTTC	CASSYTANEQYF
-	TRBV20-1	TRBJ1-5	-	TGCAGTGCTAGAGATCTGGGGAGGAATCAGCCCCAGCATTTT	CSARDLGRNQPQHF
few	TRBV11-3	TRBJ2-7	TRBD2	TGTGCCAGCAGCTTAGATACCGGGACTAGCGGGAGTCCGGTGTACTTC	CASSLDTGTSGSPVYF
many	TRBV20-1	TRBJ2-5	TRBD2	TGCAGTGCTCGCCGGGAGGGCCCGGAGACCCAGTACTTC	CSARREGPETQYF
-	TRBV19	TRBJ2-7	TRBD1	TGTGCCAGTAGTATAGATTGGGACAGACCCTACGAGCAGTACTTC	CASSIDWDRPYEQYF
few	TRBV6-2/TRBV6-3	TRBJ2-2	-	TGTGCCAGCAGGCGGGAAACAGGCATCTCGAACACCGGGGAGCTGTTTTTT	CASRRETGISNTGELFF
-	TRBV5-1	TRBJ1-4	-	TGCGCCAGCAGCTTGGAAGGGGCAGGGACAAATGAAAAACTGTTTTTT	CASSLEGAGTNEKLFF
-	TRBV30	TRBJ1-6	-	TGTGCCTGGAGTGTAAGGCAGGGCAATAATTCACCCCTCCACTTT	CAWSVRQGNNSPLHF
-	TRBV27	TRBJ1-1	-	TGTGCCAGCAGAACGACAGGCCCTGAAGCTTTCTTT	CASRTTGPEAFF
few	TRBV7-9	TRBJ1-3	-	TGTGCCAGCAGCTTAGCGCGTAGGGACCCTGGAAACACCATATATTTT	CASSLARRDPGNTIYF
few	TRBV6-1	TRBJ2-7	TRBD2	TGTGCCAGCAGAGAGTGGGGACTAGCGGGAGTCACCTACGAGCAGTACTTC	CASREWGLAGVTYEQYF
-	TRBV12-5	TRBJ1-2	-	TGTGCTAGTGGTTTGGTACGCGGTGGCTACACCTTC	CASGLVRGGYTF
few	TRBV20-1	TRBJ2-5	-	TGCAGTGCTAGAGCTAGGACCGTCGGGACCCAGTACTTC	CSARARTVGTQYF
-	TRBV28	TRBJ1-4	-	TGTGCCAGCCTGGGGGGGCGGGAAAAACTGTTTTTT	CASLGGREKLFF
-	TRBV6-1	TRBJ1-2	-	TGTGCCAGCAGTGAATTTGGGGGCTGGGGCTATGGCTACACCTTC	CASSEFGGWGYGYTF
few	TRBV5-1	TRBJ2-7	TRBD2	TGCGCCAGCAGCTATGGACTAGTTCGGTCCTACGAGCAGTACTTC	CASSYGLVRSYEQYF
-	TRBV18	TRBJ1-4	-	TGTGCCAGCTCCCCCGGCGGGGGTAAAGAAAAACTGTTTTTT	CASSPGGGKEKLFF
-	TRBV20-1	TRBJ2-2	TRBD2	TGCAGTGGTTACAGCGGGACCACCGGGGAGCTGTTTTTT	CSGYSGTTGELFF
many	TRBV2	TRBJ1-2	-	TGTGCCAGCAGAACTTGGACAGTTAACTATGGCTACACCTTC	CASRTWTVNYGYTF
-	TRBV7-9	TRBJ1-1	-	TGTGCCAGCAGATTTAAATTGGGTGATGCGAACACTGAAGCTTTCTTT	CASRFKLGDANTEAFF
many	TRBV12-3/TRBV12-4	TRBJ1-3	-	TGTGCCAGCAGCTTAGGGGGAGCGGGAAACACCATATATTTT	CASSLGGAGNTIYF
-	TRBV19	TRBJ1-6	-	TGTGCCAGTAGTGCCCGGGAAGGAGCGGGTAATTCACCCTTCCACTTT	CASSAREGAGNSPFHF
-	TRBV2	TRBJ1-1	-	TGTGCCAGCAGTGAGGGGAGTTCTGAAGCTTTCTTT	CASSEGSSEAFF
once	TRBV19	TRBJ1-1	TRBD1	TGTGCCAGTATCCGGGACAGGGACTACGCTGAAGCTTTCTTT	CASIRDRDYAEAFF
few	TRBV28	TRBJ2-7	-	TGTGCCATCGGGACTGACAATTCCTACGAGCAGTACTTC	CAIGTDNSYEQYF
once	TRBV2	TRBJ1-5	-	TGTGCCAGCAAGGGGTACGGCAATCAGCCCCAGCATTTT	CASKGYGNQPQHF
-	TRBV29-1	TRBJ2-7	TRBD1	TGCAGCGTTGATACAGGACAGGGGGCGAGGGAGCAGTACTTC	CSVDTGQGAREQYF
-	TRBV12-3/TRBV12-4	TRBJ1-6	-	TGTGCCAGCAGTTTGGTGAGAAATTCACCCCTCCACTTT	CASSLVRNSPLHF
-	TRBV6-1	TRBJ1-5	-	TGTGCCAGCAGCCGGGGAGGGACTTATCAACAGCCCCAGCATTTT	CASSRGGTYQQPQHF
many	TRBV6-1	TRBJ1-1	-	TGTGCCAGCAGTGAATGGACCCTTACACGAGAGCCTGAAGCTTTCTTT	CASSEWTLTREPEAFF
few	TRBV25-1	TRBJ1-1	TRBD1	TGTGCCAGCAGTGAATATCGACAGGGGAACACTGAAGCTTTCTTT	CASSEYRQGNTEAFF
-	TRBV28	TRBJ2-3	TRBD1	TGTGCCAGCAGGGAGGGGACAGGGAGCACAGATACGCAGTATTTT	CASREGTGSTDTQYF
-	TRBV20-1	TRBJ2-1	TRBD2	TGCAGTGCTCCCGGGACTAGCCCGTCCAATGAGCAGTTCTTC	CSAPGTSPSNEQFF
-	TRBV20-1	TRBJ2-7	TRBD1	TGCAGTGCACAAGACAGGGGGCTCAACGAGCAGTACTTC	CSAQDRGLNEQYF
-	TRBV20-1	TRBJ2-7	-	TGCAGTGCACTTGGCGCCGCCGATTGGATGGTAGACGAGCAGTACTTC	CSALGAADWMVDEQYF
-	TRBV5-1	TRBJ1-4	-	TGCGCCAGCAGCTTGGAGCAGGCAACAACTAATGAAAAACTGTTTTTT	CASSLEQATTNEKLFF
many	TRBV19	TRBJ1-2	-	TGTGCCAGTAGTCGGGACCGCCTCAACTATGGCTACACCTTC	CASSRDRLNYGYTF
many	TRBV27	TRBJ2-7	-	TGTGCCAGCAGTCTAAGGGCGGGACCCAATGGCGAGCAGTACTTC	CASSLRAGPNGEQYF
-	TRBV6-1	TRBJ2-5	TRBD2	TGTGCCAGCAGAACGGGAGGTGGGGAGACCCAGTACTTC	CASRTGGGETQYF
few	TRBV15	TRBJ2-2	-	TGTGCCACCAGCAAAGGACAGGATCTGGGAGGCGGGGAGCTGTTTTTT	CATSKGQDLGGGELFF
few	TRBV6-1	TRBJ1-4	-	TGTGCCAGCCGGGACCCAACTAATGAAAAACTGTTTTTT	CASRDPTNEKLFF
-	TRBV29-1	TRBJ1-1	-	TGCAGCGTTGAAGGGGAGCTAGATTACACTGAAGCTTTCTTT	CSVEGELDYTEAFF
few	TRBV7-2	TRBJ1-6	TRBD1	TGTGCCAGCAGCCTCGACAGGGGGCATAATTCACCCCTCCACTTT	CASSLDRGHNSPLHF
once	TRBV20-1	TRBJ1-1	-	TGCAGTGCCACTCTTGGGGGTACTGAAGCTTTCTTT	CSATLGGTEAFF
few	TRBV5-1	TRBJ2-2	-	TGCGCCAGCAGCTGGACTCCCGGCGGGGTCGGGGAGCTGTTTTTT	CASSWTPGGVGELFF
-	TRBV5-5	TRBJ2-5	-	TGTGCCAGCAGCTTGCTCCAGGGCCAAGAGACCCAGTACTTC	CASSLLQGQETQYF
-	TRBV6-2/TRBV6-3	TRBJ2-2	TRBD2	TGTGCCAGCAGCGAGAATTCGGCTAGCGGGAGCACCGGGGAGCTGTTTTTT	CASSENSASGSTGELFF
-	TRBV29-1	TRBJ2-3	-	TGCAGCCCACCTCGCAGGGGGGTTGGGACGCAAGCCACAGATACGCAGTATTTT	CSPPRRGVGTQATDTQYF